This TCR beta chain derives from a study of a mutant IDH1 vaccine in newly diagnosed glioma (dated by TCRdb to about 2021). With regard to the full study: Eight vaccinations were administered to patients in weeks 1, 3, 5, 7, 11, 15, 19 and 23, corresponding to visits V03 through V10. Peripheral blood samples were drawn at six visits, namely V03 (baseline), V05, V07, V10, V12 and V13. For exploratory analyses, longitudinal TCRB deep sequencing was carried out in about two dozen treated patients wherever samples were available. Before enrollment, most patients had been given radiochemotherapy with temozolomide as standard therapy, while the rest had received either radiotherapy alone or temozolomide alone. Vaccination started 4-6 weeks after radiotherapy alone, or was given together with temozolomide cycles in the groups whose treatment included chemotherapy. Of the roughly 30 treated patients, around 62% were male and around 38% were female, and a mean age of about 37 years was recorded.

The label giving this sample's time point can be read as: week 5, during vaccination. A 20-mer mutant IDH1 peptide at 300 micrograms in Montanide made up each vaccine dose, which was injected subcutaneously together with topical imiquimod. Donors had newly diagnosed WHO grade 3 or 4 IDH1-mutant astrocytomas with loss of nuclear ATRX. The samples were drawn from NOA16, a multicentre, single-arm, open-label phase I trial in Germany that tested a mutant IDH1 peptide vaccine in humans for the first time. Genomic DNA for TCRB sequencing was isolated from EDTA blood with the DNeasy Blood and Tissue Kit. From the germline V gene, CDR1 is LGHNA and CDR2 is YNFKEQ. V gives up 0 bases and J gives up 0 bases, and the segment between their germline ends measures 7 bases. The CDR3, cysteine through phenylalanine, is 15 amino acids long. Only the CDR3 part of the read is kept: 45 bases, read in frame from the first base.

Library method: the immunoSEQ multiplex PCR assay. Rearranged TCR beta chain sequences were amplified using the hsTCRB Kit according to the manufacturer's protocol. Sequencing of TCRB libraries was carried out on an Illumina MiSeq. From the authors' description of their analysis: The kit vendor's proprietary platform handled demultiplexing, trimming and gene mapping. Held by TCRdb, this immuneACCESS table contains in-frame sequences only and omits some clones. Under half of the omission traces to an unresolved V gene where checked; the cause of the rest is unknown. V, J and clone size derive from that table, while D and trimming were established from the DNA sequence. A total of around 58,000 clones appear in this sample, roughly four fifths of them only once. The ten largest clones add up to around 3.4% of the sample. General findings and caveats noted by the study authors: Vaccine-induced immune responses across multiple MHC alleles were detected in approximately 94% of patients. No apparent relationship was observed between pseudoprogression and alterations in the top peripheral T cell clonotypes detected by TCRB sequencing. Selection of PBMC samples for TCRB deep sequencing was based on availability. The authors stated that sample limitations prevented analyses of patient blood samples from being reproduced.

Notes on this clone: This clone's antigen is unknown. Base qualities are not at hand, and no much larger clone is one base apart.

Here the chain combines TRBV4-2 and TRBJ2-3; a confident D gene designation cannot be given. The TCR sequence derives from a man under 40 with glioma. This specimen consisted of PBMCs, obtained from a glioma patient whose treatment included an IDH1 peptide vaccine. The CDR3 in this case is CASSQDWGSTDTQYF. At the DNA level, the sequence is TGTGCCAGCAGCCAAGATTGGGGTAGCACAGATACGCAGTATTTT.